One T cell receptor beta chain is described in this entry. This sample was taken from a study of T cell changes during pregnancy in multiple sclerosis. CDR3 length: 15 residues. The V end was cut by 1 base, the J end by 2 bases, with 9 bases between. Germline CDR1 SGHVS, CDR2 FNYEAQ. The data were produced by immunoSEQ multiplex PCR, yet TCRdb's version contains in-frame clones alone and is incomplete. The top ten hold 2.5% to 4% of the sample, which has about 62,000 clones, 90% to 95% seen once. This material consisted of CD8+ T cells from peripheral blood mononuclear cells, taken in the second trimester of pregnancy. The clonotype was recovered from a female donor with multiple sclerosis, enrolled in a pregnancy study. This chain links TRBV7-6 with TRBJ2-1; D gene unclear. CDR3 loop: CASSLEYSAYNEQFF. Written as DNA, the CDR3 is TGTGCCAGCAGCTTAGAGTACAGTGCCTACAATGAGCAGTTCTTC.